This T cell receptor (beta chain) is from a study of shared clonotypes between healthy human individuals. TCRdb keeps only in-frame clones here, not all; method: immunoSEQ multiplex PCR. The repertoire holds under 600,000 clones, with roughly four fifths as singletons. This CDR3 contains 15 residues. This sequence originates from a woman in her thirties or forties in good health. Some clones in this sample may be carry-over from other donors' samples. The sample consisted of PBMCs. The chain is built from TRBV1 and TRBJ2-7; the table gives TRBD2 as D, unverified against the DNA. TRBV1 is a recognized pseudogene. The CDR3 loop is CTSSQELAGGYEQYF. In DNA, the CDR3 is TGCACCAGCAGCCAAGAGCTAGCGGGGGGCTACGAGCAGTACTTC.